This paragraph covers one T cell receptor beta chain sequence. Its target is not known. 60 Vbeta and 13 Jbeta primers were used in PCR. Generated by immunoSEQ multiplex PCR, the TCRdb table keeps only in-frame clones and is missing some. The sample consists of 95,000 to 130,000 clones, 81% of them appearing once. The entry originates in a study of cytomegalovirus exposure and HLA in healthy donors. CDR3 length: 18 residues. J gave up 4 bases and V 5 bases, and 14 bases lay outside the gene matches. Looked up from germline, CDR1 is KGHSH and CDR2 is LQKENI. Findings of the study overall: Excluded: some indistinguishable V segments such as TRBV6-2 and TRBV6-3.

Sequencing was performed on PBMCs. The TCR originated in a woman aged 25-40 years in good health and CMV-seronegative. The V and J genes are TRBV18 and TRBJ2-7; 13 bases align to TRBD2. CDR3 residues: CASSKPLRGLAGTYEQYF. CDR3 coding DNA: TGTGCCAGCTCAAAACCCTTGCGGGGACTAGCGGGAACGTACGAGCAGTACTTC.